A selection of T cell receptor beta chains follows, all from one sample in a study of vaccination effects on CD4 cells after COVID-19. Sequencing was performed with immunoSEQ multiplex PCR; in TCRdb, only in-frame clones are kept and a portion is missing. The data show around 69,000 clones, roughly four fifths seen once. Which antigens these TCRs recognize remains unknown. The source material was CD4+ T cells from PBMCs cultured without peptide, sampled after COVID-19 vaccination. Receptors originate from a human donor who received a COVID-19 vaccine. The CDR3 runs from the conserved cysteine through the conserved F or W. Fields, in order: V gene, clone size, D gene, J gene, CDR3 DNA, CDR3 protein. A D gene is named only where the DNA matches it firmly. The listing skips clone size in some rows; elsewhere it reads once, few, many or a size class.

>TRBV20-1|-|TRBD1|TRBJ1-2
TGCAGTGCTAGTAAGTCCGGGACAGGGGCCTCCAACTATGGCTACACCTTC
CSASKSGTGASNYGYTF
>TRBV5-1|-|TRBD2|TRBJ2-1
TGCGCCAGCAGCTTGGGTGGGACTAGAGGAAACAATGAGCAGTTCTTC
CASSLGGTRGNNEQFF
>TRBV5-6|few|-|TRBJ1-5
TGTGCCAGCAGCTTAGGACAGCGGGGTAGCAATCAGCCCCAGCATTTT
CASSLGQRGSNQPQHF
>TRBV7-3|-|TRBD2|TRBJ2-5
TGTGCCAGCAGCTTAACCCCAAGGGGAGCGGGGGGGGAAGAGACCCAGTACTTC
CASSLTPRGAGGEETQYF
>TRBV6-5|-|TRBD1|TRBJ2-2
TGTGCCAGCAGTTACCGGACAGGGAGGACCGGGGAGCTGTTTTTT
CASSYRTGRTGELFF
>TRBV30|-|TRBD2|TRBJ2-5
TGTGCCTGGACCATCAGAGGACTAGCGGGGGGGCGAGAGACCCAGTACTTC
CAWTIRGLAGGRETQYF
>TRBV6-5|few|TRBD1|TRBJ1-2
TGTGCCAGCAGTTCCCGACAGGGGTATGGCTACACCTTC
CASSSRQGYGYTF
>TRBV2|-|TRBD2|TRBJ2-1
TGTGCCAGCAGTCCGCTAGCGGGGGGGCCTGGTGAGCAGTTCTTC
CASSPLAGGPGEQFF
>TRBV5-1|-|-|TRBJ2-3
TGCGCCAGCAGCTCCTCGACTAGGGGTGTGTCAGATACGCAGTATTTT
CASSSSTRGVSDTQYF
>TRBV10-3|-|TRBD1|TRBJ1-1
TGTGCCATCAGTGAGTCACAGGGGATGAACACTGAAGCTTTCTTT
CAISESQGMNTEAFF
>TRBV12-3/TRBV12-4|-|-|TRBJ2-1
TGTGCCAGCATGGCGAGGAGTAATGAGCAGTTCTTC
CASMARSNEQFF
>TRBV10-1|-|-|TRBJ1-1
TGCGCCAGCAGTGACCCCGGGGGAAGAAACACTGAAGCTTTCTTT
CASSDPGGRNTEAFF
>TRBV2|-|TRBD2|TRBJ2-2
TGTGCCAGCAGTGAATGGGGGACTAGCGGGGGCCTCACCGGGGAGCTGTTTTTT
CASSEWGTSGGLTGELFF
>TRBV2|-|-|TRBJ1-6
TGTGCCAGCATGAGAGACGGATCACCCCTCCACTTT
CASMRDGSPLHF
>TRBV5-1|-|-|TRBJ2-2
TGCGCCAGCAGCTCCCCCTCCGGGACCACTACCGGGGAGCTGTTTTTT
CASSSPSGTTTGELFF
>TRBV2|-|TRBD1|TRBJ2-5
TGTGCCAGCAGCCCCGGGACAGGGTGGGAGACCCAGTACTTC
CASSPGTGWETQYF
>TRBV18|-|TRBD1|TRBJ2-1
TGTGCCAGCTCAAGAGGCACAGGGGAAAACAATGAGCAGTTCTTC
CASSRGTGENNEQFF
>TRBV12-2|-|-|TRBJ2-3
-
CASRLVFGGGNNTDTQYF
>TRBV11-3|-|-|TRBJ2-3
TGTGCCAGCAGCTTAGGCGGCAGCACAGATACGCAGTATTTT
CASSLGGSTDTQYF
>TRBV9|-|TRBD2|TRBJ2-5
TGTGCCAGCAGCGCGGCGGGGGGGGGCATAGAGACCCAGTACTTC
CASSAAGGGIETQYF
>TRBV2|-|-|TRBJ1-6
TGTGCCAGCAGTGTCCAGGGGCTGGATTCACCCCTCCACTTT
CASSVQGLDSPLHF
>TRBV6-5|-|-|TRBJ2-2
TGTGCCAGCAGGGACGAAACCGGGGAGCTGTTTTTT
CASRDETGELFF
>TRBV5-1|-|-|TRBJ1-2
TGCGCCAGCAGCCCCTCCGATCAGGGTATCTATGGCTACACCTTC
CASSPSDQGIYGYTF
>TRBV10-3|once|-|TRBJ1-2
TGTGCCATCAGTGAAAGGGAGGCGCCGAACTATGGCTACACCTTC
CAISEREAPNYGYTF
>TRBV3-1/TRBV3-2|-|-|TRBJ1-5
TGTGCCAGCAGCCAAGACCCGGCAGGGCCGGGGCAGCCCCAGCATTTT
CASSQDPAGPGQPQHF
>TRBV6-5|-|-|TRBJ1-3
TGTGCCAGCGGGGTGGGGGTTTCTGGAAACACCATATATTTT
CASGVGVSGNTIYF
>TRBV12-3/TRBV12-4|-|TRBD1|TRBJ1-2
TGTGCCAGCAGTCTGGGACAGGGCTATGGCTACACCTTC
CASSLGQGYGYTF
>TRBV6-2/TRBV6-3|-|-|TRBJ1-1
TGTGCCAGCAGTGAGCCCAGGGACCACACTGAAGCTTTCTTT
CASSEPRDHTEAFF
>TRBV19|-|-|TRBJ1-3
TGTGCCAGCCTAGACAGACGAAAGGGAAACACCATATATTTT
CASLDRRKGNTIYF
>TRBV29-1|-|-|TRBJ2-6
TGCAGCGTTGGTGGACAGTCTTACTCTGGGGCCAACGTCCTGACTTTC
CSVGGQSYSGANVLTF
>TRBV29-1|-|-|TRBJ1-3
TGCAGCGTTGAAGATCGGCGGGGCCCTGGAAACACCATATATTTT
CSVEDRRGPGNTIYF
>TRBV7-2|-|-|TRBJ1-6
TGTGCCAGCAGCTTAGGGACAGTCAATAATTCACCCCTCCACTTT
CASSLGTVNNSPLHF
>TRBV18|-|TRBD1|TRBJ1-2
TGTGCCAGCTCACCACCGGGGACAGGCCCCCTTTATGGCTACACCTTC
CASSPPGTGPLYGYTF
>TRBV7-2|-|TRBD2|TRBJ2-2
TGTGCCAGCAGCCCCAGGGACTACAACACCGGGGAGCTGTTTTTT
CASSPRDYNTGELFF
>TRBV2|-|-|TRBJ2-2
TGTGCCAGCAGTGAGATGGCGAACACCGGGGAGCTGTTTTTT
CASSEMANTGELFF
>TRBV6-1|-|-|TRBJ1-5
TGTGCCAGCAGTGGTCGAGGGGCAATTGGAAGCAATCAGCCCCAGCATTTT
CASSGRGAIGSNQPQHF